The 9 T cell receptor beta chains given below trace back to one sample, sequenced in a study of blood T cell repertoires in COVID-19. Repertoires were generated with immunoSEQ multiplex PCR, while TCRdb's copy carries only in-frame clones and drops some. The sample lists 250,000 to 300,000 clones, about nine tenths seen once, with less than 3.5% in the top ten. What was sequenced was PBMCs or T cells enriched from blood (not recorded which). The source is a woman between 45 and 65 years old who had been exposed to COVID-19.

This clone was picked up a small number of times. The chain joins TRBV28 to TRBJ1-2, with 8 bases identical to TRBD1. This CDR3 contains 13 residues. Germline CDR1 is MDHEN and CDR2 is SYDVKM. V lost 5 bases, J lost 5 bases, and 4 bases stayed unmatched. For the CDR3, the DNA is TGTGCCAGCAGTGCAGGACAGGGTTATGGCTACACCTTC. It encodes CASSAGQGYGYTF.

V and J are TRBV5-1 and TRBJ2-2; 12 bases agree with TRBD1. The length of the CDR3 is 15 residues. Trimming removed 4 bases from V and 8 bases from J; junction bases left unmatched: 6. Germline CDR1 is SGHRS and CDR2 is YFSETQ. Here the CDR3 DNA reads TGCGCCAGCAGCCGGGACAGGGGGCGCCAGGGGGAGCTGTTTTTT. Amino acids: CASSRDRGRQGELFF.

V gene TRBV5-1 combines with J gene TRBJ1-4; 7 nucleotides line up with TRBD1. This CDR3 is 17 amino acids long. CDR1 is SGHRS and CDR2 is YFSETQ in the germline V gene. The ends lost 0 bases at V and 2 bases at J; junction bases unmatched: 7. CDR3 in DNA: TGCGCCAGCAGCTTGGAGGCCTTGGGACAGACTAATGAAAAACTGTTTTTT. Translation: CASSLEALGQTNEKLFF. Full variable domain (remainder filled in from reference TRBV5-1 and TRBJ1-4): KAGVTQTPRYLIKTRGQQVTLSCSPISGHRSVSWYQQTPGQGLQFLFEYFSETQRNKGNFPGRFSGRQFSNSRSEMNVSTLELGDSALYLCASSLEALGQTNEKLFFGSGTQLSVL.

The chain combines TRBV28 with TRBJ1-6; TRBD1 might be the D (5 bases). V dropped 3 bases and J dropped 8 bases, with 14 bases sitting between them. Germline values: CDR1 MDHEN, CDR2 SYDVKM. CDR3 length equals 15 residues. The CDR3 bases are TGTGCCAGCAGTTTTGATAACAGGCCCCATTCACCCCTCCACTTT. This translates into CASSFDNRPHSPLHF.

This clone was observed once. The rearrangement links TRBV5-1 to TRBJ1-1; D is unresolved. This CDR3 spans 15 amino acids. Germline-derived CDR1 and CDR2 are SGHRS and YFSETQ. The V end was cut by 0 bases, the J end by 3 bases, with 12 bases between. CDR3: CASSLAYGADTEAFF. In nucleotides, the CDR3 is TGCGCCAGCAGCTTGGCGTATGGTGCGGACACTGAAGCTTTCTTT.

The chain has TRBV5-5 and TRBJ1-6; 10 bases line up with TRBD1. CDR3 size: 16 residues. Germline V gene sequence: CDR1 SGHKS, CDR2 YYEKEE (reference sequence). V trimming: 4 bases; J trimming: 9 bases; junction bases outside the gene matches: 10. CDR3 in amino acids: CASSTKTGQGSSPLHF. CDR3 DNA: TGTGCCAGCAGCACGAAAACGGGACAGGGGTCTTCACCCCTCCACTTT.

The V gene is TRBV7-9, the J gene TRBJ2-2; D possibly corresponds to TRBD1 (6 bases). This CDR3 spans 13 amino acids. V dropped 1 base and J dropped 6 bases, with 6 bases sitting between them. Germline V lookup: CDR1 SEHNR, CDR2 FQNEAQ (reference sequence). CDR3 coding DNA: TGTGCCAGCAGCTTAGAGGGGGCCGGGGAGCTGTTTTTT. Protein product: CASSLEGAGELFF.

In its sample, this clone was seen a few times. The chain recombines TRBV18 with TRBJ1-1, with 7 positions matching TRBD1. The CDR3 spans 13 residues. Germline V gene data show CDR1 as KGHSH and CDR2 as LQKENI. V lost 3 bases and J lost 12; bases outside the gene matches: 10. The CDR3 here is CASSPGPDRETFF. CDR3 sequence (DNA): TGTGCCAGCTCACCGGGGCCCGACAGGGAAACTTTCTTT.

The rearrangement uses TRBV4-1 and TRBJ2-2; 10 bases align to TRBD1. Germline-derived CDR1 and CDR2 are MGHRA and YSYEKL. V was clipped by 6 bases and J by 6 bases; unmatched bases: 10. CDR3 length: 16 residues. In DNA form, the CDR3 reads TGCGCCAGCAGAAAATCCGCGACAGGGGGCTCCGGGGAGCTGTTTTTT. It yields the protein CASRKSATGGSGELFF.